This TCR beta chain was observed in a study of blood T cells in healthy people across ages. For the second PCR, which ran for about 7 to 12 cycles, a sample-barcoded 5' primer and a J-beta primer mix were used. TCRdb re-called the 5' RACE reads through MiXCR, storing one row per CDR3 protein. The table records hundreds of thousands of distinct CDR3 sequences, 29% of them present only once. Ranging in age from about 6 to 95, the donors were healthy Caucasian individuals from Russia. Isolation recovered at least 6.5 million PBMCs from every sample. The CDR3 has 13 residues. Trimming stripped 5 bases from V and 2 bases from J, with 10 bases between. Germline loops: CDR1 MDHEN, CDR2 SYDVKM. Details on this clonotype: Antigen unknown. A clone one base away is much larger, so this may be a read error.

The study, taken as a whole, reports: One million T cells yielded diversity estimates that were considered underestimates. Older age went with lower TCR beta diversity per million T cells, in a roughly linear way.

V is TRBV28 and J is TRBJ2-7; D tentatively fits TRBD1 or TRBD2 (5 bases each). Material: blood. This TCR came from a woman older than 75 in good health. The CDR3 nucleotides are TGTGCCAGCAGTCCGGGACGGACCTACGAGCAGTACTTC. Translation gives CASSPGRTYEQYF.